Listed here are 31 T cell receptor beta chains from one sample, sequenced in a study of PD-L1 blockade in urothelial cancer. Libraries were prepared by immunoSEQ multiplex PCR; TCRdb keeps only in-frame clonotypes and omits some of them. The table records over 15,000 clones, roughly 90% of them present only once. The sample was PBMCs, taken around atezolizumab (anti-PD-L1) treatment. The receptor set was obtained from a man in his forties or fifties with urothelial cancer.

In its sample, this clone was seen once. The chain is built from TRBV19 and TRBJ2-7, with 10 bases fitting TRBD2. The germline V gene encodes CDR1 LNHDA and CDR2 SQIVND (reference sequence). The CDR3 has 16 residues. The V gene end was trimmed by 5 bases and the J gene end by 6 bases; junction bases not matched to a gene: 13. The CDR3 region is CASSSNLSGRGGEQYF. CDR3 in DNA: TGTGCCAGTAGTTCCAATTTAAGCGGGAGGGGCGGCGAGCAGTACTTC.

The chain couples TRBV5-5 to TRBJ1-2; D might be TRBD1 (5 bases). This CDR3 is 15 amino acids long. V lost 0 bases and J lost 3, with 12 bases in between. Germline assignment: CDR1 SGHKS and CDR2 YYEKEE (reference sequence). In DNA form, the CDR3 reads TGTGCCAGCAGCTTGGATTTGGGCAGGGACTATGGCTACACCTTC. It translates to CASSLDLGRDYGYTF.

The chain joins TRBV11-1 to TRBJ2-7, with 9 bases that match TRBD1. CDR3 length: 14 amino acids. The V and J ends lost 4 bases and 6 bases, in that order; junction bases with no gene match: 7. Germline-derived CDR1 and CDR2 are SGHAT and FQDESV (reference sequence). The CDR3 DNA sequence: TGTGCCAGCAGCTCATACAGGGGGCTTTCCGAGCAGTACTTC. The encoded protein is CASSSYRGLSEQYF.

The rearrangement links TRBV27 to TRBJ2-4, with TRBD2 identical over 7 bases. V lost 6 bases to trimming and J lost 0 bases; unmatched junction nucleotides: 5. The CDR3 runs to 15 residues. Per the germline V gene, CDR1 is MNHEY and CDR2 is SMNVEV (reference sequence). The CDR3 coding sequence is TGTGCCAGCAGCCCTAGCGGATTAGCCAAAAACATTCAGTACTTC. Its protein is CASSPSGLAKNIQYF.

This chain connects TRBV2 to TRBJ1-2; possible D gene TRBD1, 6 bases. This CDR3 spans 13 amino acids. The germline CDR1 and CDR2 sequences are SNHLY and FYNNEI. V was pared by 6 bases and J by 6 bases, with 14 bases between. The CDR3 DNA follows: TGTGCCAGCAGACCGGGACAATCCAATGGCTACACCTTC. It translates to CASRPGQSNGYTF.

The chain uses TRBV25-1 and TRBJ1-3; TRBD1 is a possible D gene (5 bases). V was trimmed by 3 bases and J by 3 bases, leaving 12 bases between them. The CDR3 has 15 amino acids. Germline V gene lookup returns CDR1 MGHDK and CDR2 SYGVNS. The DNA of the CDR3 is TGTGCCAGCAGTGACGCCGGGGGTAGTGGAAACACCATATATTTT. Translated, it gives CASSDAGGSGNTIYF.

The rearrangement uses TRBV14 and TRBJ2-2; D uncertain. The CDR3 length is 16 residues. CDR1 is SGHDN, CDR2 FVKESK, per germline. V lost 1 base and J 6 bases, leaving 15 bases between the germline ends. CDR3: CASSQGLGVTAGELFF. In DNA form, the CDR3 reads TGTGCCAGCAGCCAAGGTCTGGGCGTGACGGCCGGGGAGCTGTTTTTT.

The J gene is TRBJ2-7, the V gene TRBV5-4; no firm D call. Germline CDR1 reads SGHNT; CDR2 reads YYREEE (reference sequence). This CDR3 has 15 residues. The ends were cut back, 4 bases at V and 0 bases at J, with 14 bases in the middle. The CDR3 DNA reads as TGTGCCAGCAGCCCCGCCGGTCAGCGCTCCTACGAGCAGTACTTC. Amino acid sequence: CASSPAGQRSYEQYF. Combining the CDR3 with reference TRBV5-4 and TRBJ2-7 gives the whole variable domain ETGVTQSPTHLIKTRGQQVTLRCSSQSGHNTVSWYQQALGQGPQFIFQYYREEENGRGNFPPRFSGLQFPNYSSELNVNALELDDSALYLCASSPAGQRSYEQYFGPGTRLTVT.

The chain recombines TRBV7-9 with TRBJ1-5; D is perhaps TRBD1 (6 bases). Trimming removed 4 bases at V and 4 bases at J, with 11 bases between. The CDR3 sequence is 14 residues long. The germline V gene encodes CDR1 SEHNR and CDR2 FQNEAQ (reference sequence). This CDR3 is CASSSRDKNQPQHF. The CDR3 DNA reads as TGTGCCAGCAGCTCCCGGGACAAAAATCAGCCCCAGCATTTT.

This clone was seen a few times. The chain combines TRBV10-3 with TRBJ2-2; TRBD1 might be the D (5 bases). V gave up 6 bases and J gave up 3 bases, with 17 bases separating them. The length of the CDR3 is 16 residues. Germline assignment: CDR1 ENHRY and CDR2 SYGVKD. CDR3 region: CAIRDRGGADTGELFF. The DNA of the CDR3 is TGTGCCATCAGAGATAGGGGTGGGGCCGACACCGGGGAGCTGTTTTTT.

This chain's CDR3 is CASSLGPAGSGELFF. DNA of the CDR3: TGTGCCAGCAGTTTAGGGCCAGCTGGGTCCGGGGAGCTGTTTTTT. The genes are TRBV28 and TRBJ2-2; no firm D call. The CDR3 has 15 residues. The V gene's germline CDR1 is MDHEN and CDR2 SYDVKM. The V gene lost 2 bases and the J gene lost 6 bases, with 13 bases spanning the gap.

The chain couples TRBV20-1 to TRBJ1-1; D not resolved. The ends were cut back, 5 bases at V and 3 bases at J, with 7 bases in the middle. The germline V gene has CDR1 DFQATT and CDR2 SNEGSKA (reference sequence). The CDR3 length is 11 residues. The chain's CDR3 is CSALSDTEAFF. CDR3 sequence (DNA): TGCAGTGCTCTGTCAGACACTGAAGCTTTCTTT.

This clone showed up just once. The chain joins TRBV7-6 to TRBJ2-1, with TRBD2 matching over 7 bases. This CDR3 spans 16 amino acids. Germline CDR1 reads SGHVS; CDR2 reads FNYEAQ. Germline trimming cut 5 bases from V and 4 bases from J; bases unmatched to any gene: 11. The CDR3 bases are TGTGCCAGCAGCCATGAATTGCGGGGGATTTACAATGAGCAGTTCTTC. Its translation: CASSHELRGIYNEQFF.

V is TRBV28 and J is TRBJ2-4, with D possibly TRBD1 on 6 matching bases. Germline CDR1 MDHEN, CDR2 SYDVKM. There are 15 residues in the CDR3. The V end was cut by 8 bases, the J end by 2 bases, with 16 bases between. Written as DNA, the CDR3 is TGTGCCAGCGCCCCAGGGGCTTTTTCCAAAAACATTCAGTACTTC. The encoded protein is CASAPGAFSKNIQYF. The entire variable domain, with the rest obtained from reference TRBV28 and TRBJ2-4, is as follows: DVKVTQSSRYLVKRTGEKVFLECVQDMDHENMFWYRQDPGLGLRLIYFSYDVKMKEKGDIPEGYSVSREKKERFSLILESASTNQTSMYLCASAPGAFSKNIQYFGAGTRLSVL.

This chain uses TRBV11-2 with TRBJ1-6; D perhaps matches TRBD1 (6 bases). The germline V and J ends were trimmed by 5 bases and 7 bases, with 15 bases remaining between them. CDR1 and CDR2 (germline): SGHAT, FQNNGV. The CDR3 loop spans 15 amino acids. The CDR3 is CASSPRTVRNSPLHF. CDR3 DNA: TGTGCCAGCAGCCCCCGGACAGTCAGAAATTCACCCCTCCACTTT.

The J gene is TRBJ1-6, the V gene TRBV7-3; D uncertain. This CDR3 is built from 15 residues. Trimming removed 1 base at V and 6 bases at J, with 10 bases between. CDR1 and CDR2 (germline): SGHTA, FQGTGA. CDR3 residues: CASSLNRVVNSPLHF. Written as DNA, the CDR3 is TGTGCCAGCAGCTTAAACCGGGTTGTTAATTCACCCCTCCACTTT.

This rearrangement joins TRBV7-2 to TRBJ2-2; tentative D call: TRBD2 (6 bases). The germline CDR1 and CDR2 sequences are SGHTA and FQGNSA. Between the trimmed V and J ends, which lost 3 bases and 0 bases, there was a span of 8 bases. CDR3 size: 15 residues. The CDR3 sequence: CASSLAGSNTGELFF. CDR3 in DNA: TGTGCCAGCAGCTTGGCGGGATCGAACACCGGGGAGCTGTTTTTT.

The V gene is TRBV10-3, the J gene TRBJ1-5, with 10 bases aligning to TRBD1. Trimming took 2 bases from V and 9 from J; bases not matched to a gene: 4. The CDR3 loop spans 14 amino acids. Germline CDR1 reads ENHRY; CDR2 reads SYGVKD. CDR3 sequence reads: CAISEGTGATPQHF. CDR3 coding DNA: TGTGCCATCAGTGAGGGGACAGGGGCTACGCCCCAGCATTTT.

The genes are TRBV29-1 and TRBJ2-7; 10 bases fit TRBD1. CDR3 length: 14 amino acids. Looked up from germline, CDR1 is SQVTM and CDR2 is ANQGSEA. V was pared by 4 bases and J by 2 bases, with 5 bases of the junction left unmatched. CDR3 residues: CSVALDRGPYEQYF. The DNA of the CDR3 is TGCAGCGTTGCCCTCGACAGGGGGCCCTACGAGCAGTACTTC.

The V call is TRBV27, the J call TRBJ2-3; 10 bases line up with TRBD1. With V trimmed by 1 base and J by 2 bases, 6 bases remained unmatched. Per the germline V gene, CDR1 is MNHEY and CDR2 is SMNVEV (reference sequence). The CDR3 has 17 residues. This CDR3 is CASSLWLGQGYTDTQYF. CDR3 in DNA: TGTGCCAGCAGTTTATGGTTGGGACAGGGGTACACAGATACGCAGTATTTT.

V is TRBV11-3 and J is TRBJ2-1, with D perhaps TRBD2 (5 bases). Germline lookup yields CDR1 SGHNT and CDR2 YENEEA. V was trimmed by 4 bases and J by 5 bases, leaving 12 bases between them. There are 14 residues in the CDR3. Here the CDR3 reads CASSSDSRDNEQFF. The CDR3, as DNA: TGTGCCAGCAGCTCGGACTCGAGGGACAATGAGCAGTTCTTC.

V usage is TRBV18 and J usage is TRBJ2-1; the match to TRBD1 covers 7 bases. CDR1 KGHSH and CDR2 LQKENI come from the germline V gene. The J segment lost 4 bases and the V segment lost 2 bases, leaving 2 bases of the junction unmatched. The CDR3 is made up of 14 amino acids. Written as DNA, the CDR3 is TGTGCCAGCTCACCAACAGGGGTTTACAATGAGCAGTTCTTC. It codes for CASSPTGVYNEQFF. The complete variable domain, with remaining parts taken from reference TRBV18 and TRBJ2-1, reads NAGVMQNPRHLVRRRGQEARLRCSPMKGHSHVYWYRQLPEEGLKFMVYLQKENIIDESGMPKERFSAEFPKEGPSILRIQQVVRGDSAAYFCASSPTGVYNEQFFGPGTRLTVL.

This clone was seen once. The rearrangement links TRBV9 to TRBJ2-2, with 9 bases fitting TRBD1. The CDR3 loop spans 18 amino acids. V gave up 1 base and J gave up 5 bases; unmatched junction bases: 12. Germline CDR1 SGDLS, CDR2 YYNGEE. CDR3: CASSVRGTGKGRTGELFF. The CDR3 bases are TGTGCCAGCAGCGTAAGGGGGACAGGGAAAGGTCGGACCGGGGAGCTGTTTTTT.

The V gene is TRBV7-8, the J gene TRBJ2-2, with 12 bases fitting TRBD2. The V gene end was trimmed by 5 bases and the J gene end by 4 bases; junction bases not matched to a gene: 2. The CDR3 loop spans 15 amino acids. The germline V gene encodes CDR1 SGHVS and CDR2 FQNEAQ. The CDR3 coding sequence is TGTGCCAGCAGCAAGACTAGCGGGGGCACCGGGGAGCTGTTTTTT. Amino acid sequence: CASSKTSGGTGELFF.

The V call is TRBV4-2, the J call TRBJ2-1; 7 nucleotides align to TRBD2. From germline, CDR1 is LGHNA and CDR2 YNFKEQ. The CDR3 totals 17 residues. With 0 bases clipped from V and 0 bases from J, the junction kept 5 bases outside the gene matches. Here the CDR3 reads CASSQDRLASSYNEQFF. CDR3 bases: TGTGCCAGCAGCCAAGATCGACTAGCCAGCTCCTACAATGAGCAGTTCTTC.

This clone was picked up one time. The chain has TRBV6-5 and TRBJ2-2, with 10 positions matching TRBD1. The CDR3 runs 15 residues. Germline CDR1 and CDR2: MNHEY and SVGAGI. V was clipped by 6 bases and J by 3 bases; unmatched bases: 4. The CDR3 region is CASRMGTGDTGELFF. CDR3 sequence (DNA): TGTGCCAGCAGGATGGGGACAGGGGACACCGGGGAGCTGTTTTTT.

The J gene is TRBJ1-5, the V gene TRBV20-1; no firm D call. The CDR3 length is 11 residues. V was shortened by 3 bases and J by 6 bases, with 6 bases between the two germline ends. Per germline, CDR1 DFQATT and CDR2 SNEGSKA (reference sequence). The CDR3 nucleotides are TGCAGTGCTAGGTCCGGTCAGCCCCAGCATTTT. It translates to CSARSGQPQHF.

The chain uses TRBV27 and TRBJ2-1; 9 nucleotides align to TRBD2. The ends lost 1 base at V and 0 bases at J; junction bases unmatched: 7. The germline gives CDR1 MNHEY, CDR2 SMNVEV (reference sequence). This CDR3 region has 18 residues. For the CDR3, the DNA is TGTGCCAGCAGTTTATGGGCCCTAGCGGGGAGCTCCTACAATGAGCAGTTCTTC. Translation: CASSLWALAGSSYNEQFF.

The CDR3 nucleotides are TGTGCTAGTGGTTTGGGACAGGGCGGCAATCAGCCCCAGCATTTT. It codes for CASGLGQGGNQPQHF. The chain is built from TRBV12-5 and TRBJ1-5; the match to TRBD1 covers 7 bases. From germline, CDR1 is LGHNT and CDR2 FRNRAP. V was pared by 1 base and J by 2 bases, with 2 bases of the junction left unmatched. CDR3 length equals 15 residues. The variable domain in full, completed from reference TRBV12-5 and TRBJ1-5, reads DARVTQTPRHKVTEMGQEVTMRCQPILGHNTVFWYRQTMMQGLELLAYFRNRAPLDDSGMPKDRFSAEMPDATLATLKIQPSEPRDSAVYFCASGLGQGGNQPQHFGDGTRLSIL.

In DNA, the CDR3 is TGTGCCAGCAGTTTACTACGGGGGGCAGATACGCAGTATTTT. Its translation: CASSLLRGADTQYF. The chain is built from TRBV28 and TRBJ2-3; 7 nucleotides agree with TRBD2. The CDR3 consists of 14 residues. V shed 2 bases and J 4 bases; nucleotides not matched to a gene: 3. Germline CDR1 is MDHEN and CDR2 is SYDVKM.

The genes are TRBV7-9 and TRBJ2-7, with 8 bases aligning to TRBD1. This CDR3 has 13 residues. Germline trimming cut 5 bases from V and 3 bases from J; bases unmatched to any gene: 3. Germline CDR1 is SEHNR and CDR2 is FQNEAQ (reference sequence). The CDR3 bases are TGTGCCAGCAGCCCCGGACAGGGCTACGAGCAGTACTTC. This gives the protein CASSPGQGYEQYF.